This record concerns one TCR beta chain sequence. As yet, its antigen is unknown. The sample is drawn from a study of graft-versus-host responses after intestinal transplantation. As for the study in general: Recipients had transplants, and these were multivisceral, liver-intestinal, or isolated intestinal. The study gave all recipients anti-thymocyte globulin induction, then tacrolimus and steroids for two to three years.

Using immunoSEQ multiplex PCR, the repertoire was profiled, and TCRdb retains in-frame clones only, with some absent. The sample lists 70,000 or so clones; under 90% were seen once. Study observations and caveats: Recipient marrow showed GvH clones, some seen first in ileum or blood. Researchers found peak circulating GvH clone levels linked to early post-transplant HvG declines.

Germline-derived CDR1 and CDR2 are MDHEN and SYDVKM. The CDR3 spans 12 residues. With 10 bases clipped from V and 11 bases from J, the junction kept 13 bases outside the gene matches. This sample comprised unstimulated CD4+ T cells sorted from spleen or lymph node cells, obtained before transplant. The genes are TRBV28 and TRBJ1-1, with TRBD1 matching 7 bases. The TCR sequence derives from a human donor who was the organ donor for an intestinal transplant. The CDR3 DNA sequence: TGTGCCATCACTCAGCCGGGACAGAAGGCTTTCTTT. The encoded protein is CAITQPGQKAFF.